The rows below give T cell receptor beta chains drawn from one sample of a study of cytomegalovirus exposure and HLA in healthy donors. Repertoires were generated with immunoSEQ multiplex PCR, while TCRdb's copy carries only in-frame clones and drops some. The repertoire has roughly 200,000 clones, around 75% of them found once; the top ten carry 2.9%. Input material: PBMCs. Receptors were obtained from a male donor in good health and CMV-seronegative. The CDR3 runs from the conserved cysteine through the conserved F or W. A D gene is named only where the DNA matches it firmly. Rows give clone size only sometimes, using once, few, many, or a class for an expanded clone.

cdr3_nt cdr3_aa j_call d_call v_call clone_size
TGTGCCAGCAGCGAGTACGCCGGGACAGGGATCAGCTATGGCTACACCTTC CASSEYAGTGISYGYTF TRBJ1-2 TRBD1 TRBV9 NA
TGTGCCAGTCGACAGCGCCGTGAGATTAACTATGGCTACACCTTC CASRQRREINYGYTF TRBJ1-2 NA TRBV28 NA
TGTGCCAGCAGCCAAGATAGCGGGAGTGACACAGATACGCAGTATTTT CASSQDSGSDTDTQYF TRBJ2-3 TRBD2 TRBV4-2 NA
TGTGCCAGCGGGGCAGAGCCCCAGCATTTT CASGAEPQHF TRBJ1-5 NA TRBV28 NA
TGTGCCAGCAGCACAGCGGGCGGGGGGGGTCGGTCGCAAGAGACCCAGTACTTC CASSTAGGGGRSQETQYF TRBJ2-5 TRBD2 TRBV7-9 once
TGTGCCAGCCATCCCCGGGGGGGGGACACCGGGGAGCTGTTTTTT CASHPRGGDTGELFF TRBJ2-2 TRBD2 TRBV6-1 once
TGTGCCACCAGCAGCAGGGGTGCCCATCAGCCCCAGCATTTT CATSSRGAHQPQHF TRBJ1-5 NA TRBV15 NA
TGTGCCAGCAGCCAAGCACTCTACAATGAGCAGTTCTTC CASSQALYNEQFF TRBJ2-1 NA TRBV4-2 NA
TGCAGCTGGGGACTAGCGGGAGGGCCAACCCCAGATACGCAGTATTTT CSWGLAGGPTPDTQYF TRBJ2-3 TRBD2 TRBV29-1 NA
TGTGCCAGCAGTCTCCGGGACAGCTCCTACGAGCAGTACTTC CASSLRDSSYEQYF TRBJ2-7 TRBD1 TRBV28 once
TGTGCCAGCACCCCGGATGTATGGACTGAACAGCCCCAGCATTTT CASTPDVWTEQPQHF TRBJ1-5 NA TRBV6-5 NA
TGCGCCAGCAGCCCCCGAAGAGGGAGCTCCTATAATTCACCCCTCCACTTT CASSPRRGSSYNSPLHF TRBJ1-6 NA TRBV10-2 NA
TGTGCCAGCAGTGAACTTACTCCACTTAATTCACCCCTCCACTTT CASSELTPLNSPLHF TRBJ1-6 NA TRBV2 NA
TGTGCCAGCAGCCCCATAGATATTTACTATGGCTACACCTTC CASSPIDIYYGYTF TRBJ1-2 NA TRBV11-2 NA
TGTGCCAGCACCTCTTCTTCCTACGAGCAGTACTTC CASTSSSYEQYF TRBJ2-7 NA TRBV28 NA
TGTGCCAGCAGTTTCCACCAACAGGGCCCCTCCTCCTGGGCCAACGTCCTGACTTTC CASSFHQQGPSSWANVLTF TRBJ2-6 NA TRBV27 NA
TGTGCCAGCAGCCCGCGAGACAGCACTTATGGCTACACCTTC CASSPRDSTYGYTF TRBJ1-2 NA TRBV5-4 few
TGTGCCAGCAGCCCCACCGGGACAGGGTTTTTCTACGAGCAGTACTTC CASSPTGTGFFYEQYF TRBJ2-7 TRBD1 TRBV28 NA
TGTGCCTGGGGGGGGGTGAGCACTGAAGCTTTCTTT CAWGGVSTEAFF TRBJ1-1 NA TRBV30 NA
TGTGCCAGCAGTTCCCCCAGTGGCAATCAGCCCCAGCATTTT CASSSPSGNQPQHF TRBJ1-5 NA TRBV28 once
TGTGCCAGCAGCTTAGTGTCCGGCGGGGGAGCCTACAATGAGCAGTTCTTC CASSLVSGGGAYNEQFF TRBJ2-1 TRBD2 TRBV7-6 few
TGTGCCAGCAGCTTAGGTGGTAGTCAGCCCCAGCATTTT CASSLGGSQPQHF TRBJ1-5 NA TRBV11-1 NA
TGTGCCAGCAGTTACTCCACAGGGGGATTCTCCTACGAGCAGTACTTC CASSYSTGGFSYEQYF TRBJ2-7 TRBD1 TRBV6-5 NA
TGTGCCAGCTCTCCAGGACAGGGTAGAGACTACGAGCAGTACTTC CASSPGQGRDYEQYF TRBJ2-7 TRBD1 TRBV18 NA
TGTGCCAGCAGCACCAGACAGGACCGAGGAGATGGCTACACCTTC CASSTRQDRGDGYTF TRBJ1-2 NA TRBV13 NA
TGTGCCATCAGTGGGGTACAGGGCAACACCATATATTTT CAISGVQGNTIYF TRBJ1-3 NA TRBV10-3 NA
TGTGCCAGCAGTGAACTGAGGATAGCGGGGGCTAGCACAGATACGCAGTATTTT CASSELRIAGASTDTQYF TRBJ2-3 TRBD2 TRBV6-1 NA